The clone carrying this TCR beta chain was detected only once. The antigen is unknown. This record belongs to a study of cytomegalovirus exposure and HLA in healthy donors. In the study overall: Some 85 million unique TCRs from HLA-typed donors were held in an early data release. Among the approximately 380 donors who were genotyped, approximately 76% fell in the genetic ancestry cluster that is associated with self-reported Caucasian donors. Study conclusions and caveats: Relative to the approximately 700-donor mean, N-insertions were reportedly fewer in an Asian-associated ancestry cluster in a later analysis.

Primers included in the PCR were 60 Vbeta and 13 Jbeta primers. Original methodology: Approximately 11 million shared chains were among the roughly 80 million unique TCR beta chains that a later analysis counted. Assay: immunoSEQ multiplex PCR; the TCRdb copy retains only in-frame clones and omits some. V and J calls and clone size are copied from that table; D and trimming were computed from the DNA. The sample holds 120,000 to 150,000 clones, approximately 79% seen once. V was clipped by 4 bases and J by 0 bases, with 7 bases between them. CDR3 length: 14 amino acids. The TCR originated in a man younger than 35 in good health and CMV-seronegative. The specimen was PBMCs. The genes are TRBV23-1 and TRBJ1-5, with D uncertain. TRBV23-1 is labeled an ORF, and its function is uncertain. This CDR3 is CASSRAGSNQPQHF. Written as DNA, the CDR3 is TGCGCCAGCAGTCGTGCCGGTAGCAATCAGCCCCAGCATTTT.